This entry lists 30 T cell receptor beta chains sequenced from one sample in a study of blood T cell repertoires in COVID-19. Produced via immunoSEQ multiplex PCR; TCRdb's table is partial and in-frame only. The data show approximately 65,000 clones, with about 83% seen just once and about 24% held by the top ten. The specimen was peripheral blood. The receptors come from a human donor in a cohort sampled during active COVID-19.

V usage is TRBV6-5 and J usage is TRBJ1-6; 8 bases are a match to TRBD1. Germline V gene sequence: CDR1 MNHEY, CDR2 SVGAGI. V shed 6 bases, J shed 16 bases, and the junction held 17 bases outside the gene matches. CDR3 size: 15 residues. In nucleotides, the CDR3 is TGTGCCAGCAGACTTGACAGGGGTAATCGGGTCCCACTCCACTTT. It encodes CASRLDRGNRVPLHF.

The V call is TRBV12-5, the J call TRBJ2-3; tentatively, D is TRBD2 (6 bases). Trimming removed 1 base at V and 2 bases at J, with 13 bases between. Germline V gene sequence: CDR1 LGHNT, CDR2 FRNRAP. This CDR3 contains 16 residues. Here the CDR3 DNA reads TGTGCTAGTGGTTTGGGCGCGCGGGATTCCACAGATACGCAGTATTTT. It is translated as CASGLGARDSTDTQYF.

The genes are TRBV4-2 and TRBJ1-3; D is possibly TRBD1 (6 bases). With 4 bases removed from V and 2 bases from J, the gap between germline ends came to 9 bases. Germline CDR1 reads LGHNA; CDR2 reads YNFKEQ. The CDR3 has 14 residues. The CDR3 bases are TGTGCCAGCAGCCTAAACAGGGCTGGAAACACCATATATTTT. As protein: CASSLNRAGNTIYF.

The chain links TRBV4-3 to TRBJ2-7; tentatively, D is TRBD1 (6 bases). V was clipped by 0 bases and J by 3 bases, with 12 bases between them. The CDR3 loop spans 15 amino acids. Germline loops: CDR1 LGHNA, CDR2 YSLEER. Written as DNA, the CDR3 is TGCGCCAGCAGCCAAGAGAACGAGGGGGACTACGAGCAGTACTTC. This gives the protein CASSQENEGDYEQYF.

V gene TRBV2 combines with J gene TRBJ1-5; 7 bases map to TRBD1. The CDR3 loop spans 16 amino acids. Looked up from germline, CDR1 is SNHLY and CDR2 is FYNNEI. With 7 bases clipped from V and 1 base from J, the junction kept 10 bases outside the gene matches. The CDR3, as DNA: TGTGCCAGCAAGGCGACAGGGACCAAAAGCAATCAGCCCCAGCATTTT. It translates to CASKATGTKSNQPQHF.

V gene TRBV9 combines with J gene TRBJ2-7; TRBD1 might be the D (5 bases). The CDR3 totals 14 residues. Trimming removed 4 bases at V and 3 bases at J, with 14 bases between. CDR1 is SGDLS and CDR2 is YYNGEE in the germline V gene. In nucleotides, the CDR3 is TGTGCCAGCAGCCCCAGACAGTCCTTCTACGAGCAGTACTTC. This gives the protein CASSPRQSFYEQYF.

V usage is TRBV6-5 and J usage is TRBJ2-5, with a weak D call TRBD1 (5 bases). The length of the CDR3 is 12 residues. Trimming removed 6 bases at V and 4 bases at J, with 9 bases between. The germline gives CDR1 MNHEY, CDR2 SVGAGI. CDR3 protein: CASSRVSETQYF. The CDR3 nucleotides are TGTGCCAGCAGCAGGGTTTCAGAGACCCAGTACTTC.

The chain joins TRBV19 to TRBJ1-1; 7 bases fit TRBD1. CDR1 is LNHDA and CDR2 is SQIVND in the germline V gene (reference sequence). This CDR3 has 13 residues. The V segment lost 7 bases and the J segment 3 bases; nucleotides outside the gene matches: 5. The CDR3 loop reads CASTTGWDTEAFF. The CDR3 DNA sequence: TGTGCCAGTACGACAGGGTGGGACACTGAAGCTTTCTTT. The entire variable domain, with the rest obtained from reference TRBV19 and TRBJ1-1, is as follows: DGGITQSPKYLFRKEGQNVTLSCEQNLNHDAMYWYRQDPGQGLRLIYYSQIVNDFQKGDIAEGYSVSREKKESFPLTVTSAQKNPTAFYLCASTTGWDTEAFFGQGTRLTVV.

This clone was observed a handful of times. V is TRBV5-1 and J is TRBJ1-1; 7 nucleotides agree with TRBD1. The CDR3 covers 16 residues. V trimming: 0 bases; J trimming: 4 bases; junction bases outside the gene matches: 9. Germline CDR1 SGHRS, CDR2 YFSETQ. The CDR3 region is CASSLAAGGFGTEAFF. Written as DNA, the CDR3 is TGCGCCAGCAGCTTGGCGGCAGGGGGGTTTGGCACTGAAGCTTTCTTT.

The rearrangement links TRBV15 to TRBJ2-3; D may be TRBD1 (5 bases). The CDR3 spans 15 residues. Deletions cut 0 bases from V and 3 bases from J, with 10 bases between. Germline CDR1 and CDR2: LNHNV and YYDKDF (reference sequence). The CDR3 DNA sequence: TGTGCCACCAGCAGAGACCACCAGGGAACAGATACGCAGTATTTT. This encodes CATSRDHQGTDTQYF.

The chain carries TRBV18 and TRBJ1-1; 7 bases line up with TRBD1. With 2 bases clipped from V and 0 bases from J, the junction kept 15 bases outside the gene matches. Germline CDR1 is KGHSH and CDR2 is LQKENI. CDR3 size: 19 residues. The CDR3 sequence is CASSPDLRDRLVMNTEAFF. CDR3 DNA sequence: TGTGCCAGCTCACCAGATCTCCGGGACAGACTAGTCATGAACACTGAAGCTTTCTTT.

The chain recombines TRBV29-1 with TRBJ2-7, with 9 positions matching TRBD2. This CDR3 has 17 amino acids. Trimming at V came to 1 base and at J to 0 bases, leaving 10 bases not matched to a gene. Germline V CDR1 and CDR2: SQVTM, ANQGSEA. In DNA form, the CDR3 reads TGCAGCGTTGAAGCCGAAGGTAGCGGGGGAATCTCCTACGAGCAGTACTTC. It is translated as CSVEAEGSGGISYEQYF.

This rearrangement joins TRBV28 to TRBJ1-4, with 9 bases aligning to TRBD1. V shed 6 bases and J 7 bases; nucleotides not matched to a gene: 6. The germline V gene encodes CDR1 MDHEN and CDR2 SYDVKM. CDR3 size: 14 residues. Here the CDR3 reads CASRPGQGGEKLFF. The DNA of the CDR3 is TGTGCCAGCAGGCCGGGACAGGGCGGTGAAAAACTGTTTTTT.

This clone appeared a single time. The V and J genes are TRBV11-2 and TRBJ2-7; 9 positions match TRBD1. The J segment lost 5 bases and the V segment lost 1 base, leaving 3 bases of the junction unmatched. The germline V gene has CDR1 SGHAT and CDR2 FQNNGV. The CDR3 runs 14 residues. In nucleotides, the CDR3 is TGTGCCAGCAGCTTAGCGGGGACAGGGCACGAGCAGTACTTC. As protein: CASSLAGTGHEQYF.

V usage is TRBV5-4 and J usage is TRBJ1-2; weak D call: TRBD1 (6 bases). V lost 7 bases and J 2 bases, leaving 18 bases between the germline ends. There are 15 residues in the CDR3. CDR1 SGHNT and CDR2 YYREEE come from the germline V gene (reference sequence). CDR3 DNA: TGTGCCAGCGTAGCCGCCGGACAGAAGAACTATGGCTACACCTTC. It codes for CASVAAGQKNYGYTF.

This clone has only a few counts. This chain joins TRBV19 and TRBJ2-7, with 7 bases identical to TRBD2. CDR1 and CDR2 from the germline V gene are LNHDA and SQIVND (reference sequence). V was pared by 6 bases and J by 2 bases, with 7 bases of the junction left unmatched. The CDR3 contains 14 residues. As DNA, the CDR3 is TGTGCCAGTAGGGGGGGGAACCCACCCTACGAGCAGTACTTC. Protein product: CASRGGNPPYEQYF.

This CDR3 reads CASSYEVHTQYF. CDR3 DNA sequence: TGTGCCAGCAGTTACGAGGTACATACGCAGTATTTT. The chain recombines TRBV6-2 or TRBV6-3 with TRBJ2-3; D not resolved. V dropped 2 bases and J dropped 7 bases, with 7 bases sitting between them. Germline CDR1 is MNHEY and CDR2 is SVGEGT. The CDR3 runs to 12 residues.

V is TRBV6-2 or TRBV6-3 and J is TRBJ2-7; possible D gene TRBD1, 5 bases. V was shortened by 2 bases and J by 2 bases, with 13 bases between the two germline ends. CDR3 length equals 15 residues. The germline V gene encodes CDR1 MNHEY and CDR2 SVGEGT. The CDR3: CASSYPRVDTYEQYF. CDR3 coding DNA: TGTGCCAGCAGTTACCCCAGGGTGGATACCTACGAGCAGTACTTC.

This chain joins TRBV15 and TRBJ2-1; 14 positions agree with TRBD2. The germline V gene has CDR1 LNHNV and CDR2 YYDKDF (reference sequence). The length of the CDR3 is 17 residues. The junction had 6 bases not matched to a gene; V was cut back by 0 bases and J by 8 bases. This chain's CDR3 is CATSRETGLAGVYEQFF. CDR3 coding DNA: TGTGCCACCAGCAGAGAAACGGGACTAGCGGGAGTGTATGAGCAGTTCTTC.

The gene calls are TRBV9 and TRBJ1-6; perhaps TRBD1 as D (5 bases). Germline V CDR1 and CDR2: SGDLS, YYNGEE. CDR3 length equals 15 residues. Trimming removed 0 bases at V and 9 bases at J, with 13 bases between. This CDR3 reads CASSVASQGGSPLHF. The CDR3 nucleotides are TGTGCCAGCAGCGTAGCTTCCCAGGGTGGTTCACCCCTCCACTTT.

CDR3 DNA: TGTGCCAGCAGTTTACAGGGACTAGTGTCCCAAGAGACCCAGTACTTC. This encodes CASSLQGLVSQETQYF. The rearrangement links TRBV6-5 to TRBJ2-5, with 8 bases lining up with TRBD2. V lost 4 bases to trimming and J lost 1 base; unmatched junction nucleotides: 8. CDR3 length: 16 residues. Germline V gene data show CDR1 as MNHEY and CDR2 as SVGAGI.

This clone showed up just once. V usage is TRBV21-1 and J usage is TRBJ2-1; the table's D gene call, TRBD1, was not cross checked with the DNA. TRBV21-1 is termed a pseudogene. This CDR3 is 15 amino acids long. This CDR3 is CASSNRGESYNEQFF. Written as DNA, the CDR3 is TGTGCCAGCAGCAACAGGGGTGAGTCCTACAATGAGCAGTTCTTC.

This chain joins TRBV6-5 and TRBJ2-5, with TRBD1 matching over 11 bases. The trim removed 7 bases at V and 5 bases at J, leaving 9 bases unmatched. The CDR3 is made up of 15 amino acids. Per germline, CDR1 MNHEY and CDR2 SVGAGI. In nucleotides, the CDR3 is TGTGCCAGCACCCCGGGACAGGGGGTGTTGGAGACCCAGTACTTC. Its translation: CASTPGQGVLETQYF.

This chain joins TRBV28 and TRBJ1-3; D remains unclear. V was cut by 4 bases and J by 7 bases, with 11 bases left in between. Germline assignment: CDR1 MDHEN and CDR2 SYDVKM. The CDR3 loop spans 13 amino acids. CDR3 nucleotide sequence: TGTGCCAGCAGTTCCGCAGGCCCGAACACCATATATTTT. Translating gives CASSSAGPNTIYF.

The chain is built from TRBV2 and TRBJ1-3, with 7 bases identical to TRBD1. The CDR3 contains 14 residues. V lost 4 bases and J lost 4; bases outside the gene matches: 4. Germline V gene lookup returns CDR1 SNHLY and CDR2 FYNNEI. This chain's CDR3 is CASSGQGGGNTIYF. The CDR3 coding sequence is TGTGCCAGCAGTGGACAGGGTGGAGGAAACACCATATATTTT. Based on the CDR3 plus reference TRBV2 and TRBJ1-3, the full variable domain is EPEVTQTPSHQVTQMGQEVILRCVPISNHLYFYWYRQILGQKVEFLVSFYNNEISEKSEIFDDQFSVERPDGSNFTLKIRSTKLEDSAMYFCASSGQGGGNTIYFGEGSWLTVV.

V usage is TRBV6-5 and J usage is TRBJ1-1; D may be TRBD1 (6 bases). Trimming pared 6 bases from V and 11 bases from J, leaving 22 bases between. Germline V CDR1 and CDR2: MNHEY, SVGAGI. The CDR3 length is 14 residues. This chain's CDR3 is CASRHRDNRVGAFF. CDR3 in DNA: TGTGCCAGCAGGCACCGGGACAACCGAGTCGGTGCTTTCTTT.

V usage is TRBV19 and J usage is TRBJ2-1, with D possibly being TRBD1 (6 bases). V lost 4 bases to trimming and J lost 8 bases, with 12 bases between them. CDR1 is LNHDA, CDR2 SQIVND, per germline (reference sequence). This CDR3 contains 13 residues. CDR3 in DNA: TGTGCCAGTAGTACGAAACAGGGAGATGAGCAGTTCTTC. It encodes CASSTKQGDEQFF.

This clone was counted only a few times. The chain uses TRBV25-1 and TRBJ1-1, with D perhaps matching TRBD1 (6 bases). This CDR3 has 15 amino acids. Trimming shortened V by 5 bases and J by 0 bases, and 13 bases separated the two germline ends. In germline, CDR1 is MGHDK, CDR2 SYGVNS. CDR3 loop: CASSPGEGMNTEAFF. As DNA, the CDR3 is TGTGCCAGCAGTCCAGGGGAAGGGATGAACACTGAAGCTTTCTTT.

This chain joins TRBV7-2 and TRBJ1-1; D may be TRBD1 (5 bases). Trimming stripped 2 bases from V and 1 base from J, with 8 bases between. CDR3 size: 14 residues. Germline V CDR1 and CDR2: SGHTA, FQGNSA. CDR3 sequence (DNA): TGTGCCAGCAGCTTACGTCAGGGGAACACTGAAGCTTTCTTT. Translated: CASSLRQGNTEAFF.

This clone came up once. V and J are TRBV3-1 (or the pseudogene TRBV3-2) and TRBJ2-7; D call uncertain. The V and J ends lost 0 bases and 3 bases respectively, with 9 bases between them. Germline V gene sequence: CDR1 LGHDT, CDR2 YNNKEL (reference sequence). CDR3 length: 14 amino acids. CDR3: CASSQDGQFYEQYF. The CDR3 bases are TGTGCCAGCAGCCAAGATGGGCAATTCTACGAGCAGTACTTC.